This entry lists 30 T cell receptor beta chains sequenced from one sample in a study of shared clonotypes between healthy human individuals (dated by TCRdb to 2020 to 2022). Library preparation was by the immunoSEQ multiplex PCR assay. Imported from immuneACCESS, the table was reduced by TCRdb to in-frame sequences with V and J called. These copies leave out some clones; in studies compared against another copy, an unresolved V gene accounts for under half, and the cause of the remainder is not known. This sample gives around 500,000 clones in total; 70% to 80% of them show up just once. Together, the top ten hold approximately 12% of the sample. Sequencing was done on a sample of PBMCs. The origin of the receptors is a woman aged 40 to 49 in good health. Some clones in this sample may be carry-over from other donors' samples.

The chain combines TRBV4-1 with TRBJ2-4; 7 positions match TRBD1. The CDR3 extends over 16 amino acids. The ends lost 1 base at V and 1 base at J; junction bases unmatched: 4. CDR1 is MGHRA and CDR2 is YSYEKL in the germline V gene. The CDR3 protein is CASSQGQGGAKNIQYF. DNA for the CDR3: TGCGCCAGCAGCCAAGGACAGGGTGGGGCCAAAAACATTCAGTACTTC.

In the case of this clone: Being one base from a much bigger clone, this may be a read error. This chain joins TRBV7-9 and TRBJ1-1, with TRBD1 as a possible D gene (6 bases). Trimming shortened V by 5 bases and J by 4 bases, and 11 bases separated the two germline ends. This CDR3 has 13 amino acids. Germline loops: CDR1 SEHNR, CDR2 FQNEAQ (reference sequence). The CDR3 is CASSEQGGTEAFF. CDR3 in DNA: TGTGCCAGCAGCGAACAGGGTGGCACTGAAGCTTTCTTT.

The V gene is TRBV11-2, the J gene TRBJ2-7; 8 positions agree with TRBD2. The CDR3 length is 14 residues. V was pared by 7 bases and J by 0 bases, with 5 bases of the junction left unmatched. Per germline, CDR1 SGHAT and CDR2 FQNNGV. The CDR3 region has the DNA TGTGCCAGCACCCTGGGACTAGACTCCTACGAGCAGTACTTC. It specifies CASTLGLDSYEQYF. The full variable domain, rest sourced from reference TRBV11-2 and TRBJ2-7, is EAGVAQSPRYKIIEKRQSVAFWCNPISGHATLYWYQQILGQGPKLLIQFQNNGVVDDSQLPKDRFSAERLKGVDSTLKIQPAKLEDSAVYLCASTLGLDSYEQYFGPGTRLTVT.

V is TRBV30 and J is TRBJ1-3; D unclear. V was shortened by 2 bases and J by 0 bases, with 8 bases between the two germline ends. There are 14 residues in the CDR3. Germline V gives CDR1 GTSNPN, CDR2 SVGIG (reference sequence). CDR3 coding DNA: TGTGCCTGGAGTCAAGGGAACTCTGGAAACACCATATATTTT. It translates to CAWSQGNSGNTIYF.

CDR3 in DNA: TGTGCCTGGAGTCCGCTAGCGGAGTTCTACGAGCAGTACTTC. This translates into CAWSPLAEFYEQYF. The V gene is TRBV30, the J gene TRBJ2-7; 7 nucleotides match TRBD2. The CDR3 covers 14 residues. The junction had 7 bases not matched to a gene; V was cut back by 2 bases and J by 3 bases. Germline assignment: CDR1 GTSNPN and CDR2 SVGIG (reference sequence).

The rearrangement uses TRBV5-6 and TRBJ1-1; D might be TRBD1 (5 bases). Trimming took 4 bases from V and 2 from J, leaving 12 bases between them. Germline CDR1 SGHDT, CDR2 YYEEEE. This CDR3 spans 14 amino acids. CDR3 amino acids: CASSVGPHNTEAFF. CDR3 bases: TGTGCCAGCAGCGTGGGACCGCACAACACTGAAGCTTTCTTT.

This clone was seen a handful of times. This chain joins TRBV5-1 and TRBJ2-7, with 10 positions matching TRBD2. This CDR3 comprises 17 residues. Germline V gene sequence: CDR1 SGHRS, CDR2 YFSETQ. The J segment lost 3 bases and the V segment lost 4 bases, leaving 13 bases of the junction unmatched. CDR3 in amino acids: CASSPAGGTSEIYEQYF. DNA of the CDR3: TGCGCCAGCAGCCCCGCCGGTGGGACTAGCGAGATCTACGAGCAGTACTTC.

The rearrangement links TRBV2 to TRBJ1-4; tentative D call: TRBD1 (5 bases). The germline V gene encodes CDR1 SNHLY and CDR2 FYNNEI. Trimming removed 4 bases from V and 11 bases from J, with 11 bases in between. The CDR3 consists of 12 residues. CDR3: CASSVPGGKLFF. The CDR3, as DNA: TGTGCCAGCAGTGTACCGGGGGGGAAACTGTTTTTT.

The chain joins TRBV7-2 to TRBJ1-2, with 7 bases matching TRBD1. In germline, CDR1 is SGHTA, CDR2 FQGNSA. V was pared by 6 bases and J by 0 bases, with 7 bases of the junction left unmatched. The CDR3 is 15 residues long. This CDR3 reads CASRLVGTANYGYTF. Here the CDR3 DNA reads TGTGCCAGCAGACTCGTGGGGACAGCTAACTATGGCTACACCTTC.

The V call is TRBV28, the J call TRBJ1-2; a possible D gene is TRBD1 (5 bases). CDR3 length equals 13 residues. Trimming cost V 6 bases and J 4 bases, with 12 bases left between them. Germline V gene data show CDR1 as MDHEN and CDR2 as SYDVKM. The CDR3 bases are TGTGCCAGCAGACTCCAGGGCCGCTATGGCTACACCTTC. As protein: CASRLQGRYGYTF.

The genes are TRBV29-1 and TRBJ1-1; D is ambiguous. Germline CDR1 and CDR2: SQVTM and ANQGSEA. The CDR3 consists of 15 residues. With 5 bases removed from V and 0 bases from J, the gap between germline ends came to 16 bases. CDR3 in amino acids: CSVFLLMTMNTEAFF. As DNA, the CDR3 is TGCAGCGTTTTTCTCCTTATGACGATGAACACTGAAGCTTTCTTT.

This chain uses TRBV10-3 with TRBJ2-1; the D gene could be TRBD1 or TRBD2 (6 bases each). The germline V gene has CDR1 ENHRY and CDR2 SYGVKD. V lost 10 bases to trimming and J lost 3 bases, with 22 bases between them. This CDR3 has 16 amino acids. Here the CDR3 DNA reads TGTGCCACCGACCGGAGGGGGAGCACCAACTACAATGAGCAGTTCTTC. It translates to CATDRRGSTNYNEQFF.

A few counts support this clone. V and J are TRBV6-1 and TRBJ2-3, with 9 bases matching TRBD2. The CDR3 sequence is 14 residues long. CDR1 is MNHNS and CDR2 is SASEGT in the germline V gene. Trimming took 11 bases from V and 3 from J; bases not matched to a gene: 9. Here the CDR3 reads CASIPSGRTDTQYF. The CDR3 DNA reads TGTGCCTCTATCCCCAGCGGGAGGACAGATACGCAGTATTTT.

The CDR3 DNA follows: TGCGCCAGCAAACGGACGGCACAAGAGACCCAGTACTTC. Translating gives CASKRTAQETQYF. The chain uses TRBV5-1 and TRBJ2-5; D uncertain. This CDR3 is built from 13 residues. CDR1 SGHRS and CDR2 YFSETQ come from the germline V gene. The V gene lost 6 bases and the J gene lost 2 bases, with 11 bases spanning the gap.

Notes on this clone: One base away lies a much larger clone, so this may be a sequencing read error. Other DNA sequences from this sample encode an identical CDR3 as well. The genes are TRBV11-1 and TRBJ1-1; no firm D call. Germline V CDR1 and CDR2: SGHAT, FQDESV (reference sequence). This CDR3 comprises 12 residues. CDR3 DNA sequence: TGTGCTAGCAGCTTTGATCGGGCTGAAGCTTTCTTT. Its translation is CASSFDRAEAFF.

This chain joins TRBV28 and TRBJ1-4; TRBD1 aligns across 7 bases. The CDR3 runs to 14 residues. After removal of 5 bases from V and 5 bases from J, the junction contained 5 bases not matched to a gene. Looked up from germline, CDR1 is MDHEN and CDR2 is SYDVKM. CDR3 DNA: TGTGCCAGCAGTGGGCCGGGACAGAATGAAAAACTGTTTTTT. Protein sequence: CASSGPGQNEKLFF. Filled out from reference TRBV28 and TRBJ1-4, the complete variable domain reads DVKVTQSSRYLVKRTGEKVFLECVQDMDHENMFWYRQDPGLGLRLIYFSYDVKMKEKGDIPEGYSVSREKKERFSLILESASTNQTSMYLCASSGPGQNEKLFFGSGTQLSVL.

The chain uses TRBV15 and TRBJ1-2; possible D gene TRBD1, 6 bases. The CDR3 covers 15 residues. In germline, CDR1 is LNHNV, CDR2 YYDKDF (reference sequence). The ends were cut back, 0 bases at V and 7 bases at J, with 15 bases in the middle. The CDR3 DNA sequence: TGTGCCACCAGCAGAGACAGGGGCCCAATCGGTGGCTACACCTTC. Protein product: CATSRDRGPIGGYTF.

The chain is built from TRBV6-6 and TRBJ2-3, with TRBD2 identical over 8 bases. The J segment lost 4 bases and the V segment lost 0 bases, leaving 3 bases of the junction unmatched. The V gene's germline CDR1 is MNHNY and CDR2 SVGAGI (reference sequence). The CDR3 extends over 15 amino acids. The CDR3 DNA is TGTGCCAGCAGTTACTCGGCGGGGGGAGCAGATACGCAGTATTTT. Translation gives CASSYSAGGADTQYF.

The V call is TRBV6-5, the J call TRBJ2-7, with 10 bases that match TRBD1. CDR3 length: 14 amino acids. Per germline, CDR1 MNHEY and CDR2 SVGAGI. With V trimmed by 5 bases and J by 2 bases, 3 bases remained unmatched. Written as DNA, the CDR3 is TGTGCCAGCAGTGGGGGACAGGGGACCTACGAGCAGTACTTC. This encodes CASSGGQGTYEQYF.

The V and J genes are TRBV7-3 and TRBJ2-1; 8 positions match TRBD2. There are 16 residues in the CDR3. The germline gives CDR1 SGHTA, CDR2 FQGTGA. Trimming at V came to 5 bases and at J to 6 bases, leaving 12 bases not matched to a gene. In DNA form, the CDR3 reads TGTGCCAGCAGCAAGACTAGCGCGGCCTCGGGCAATGAGCAGTTCTTC. Translation gives CASSKTSAASGNEQFF.

This clone appeared a single time. For the CDR3, the DNA is TGTGCCAGCTCACCACTCCTAAGGGACAGGGAATACGAGCAGTACTTC. Residues: CASSPLLRDREYEQYF. V and J are TRBV18 and TRBJ2-7; the match to TRBD1 covers 9 bases. Trimming took 1 base from V and 4 from J; bases not matched to a gene: 8. The CDR3 contains 16 residues. CDR1 is KGHSH, CDR2 LQKENI, per germline.

This chain uses TRBV10-2 with TRBJ1-5; D not resolved. Germline assignment: CDR1 WSHSY and CDR2 SAAADI. Trimming removed 6 bases at V and 4 bases at J, with 10 bases between. The CDR3 runs 13 residues. The CDR3 loop reads CASRFDGNQPQHF. CDR3 bases: TGCGCCAGCAGGTTTGACGGGAATCAGCCCCAGCATTTT.

The chain employs TRBV7-2 and TRBJ2-3; the D gene is possibly TRBD2 (6 bases). Germline V gene data show CDR1 as SGHTA and CDR2 as FQGNSA. V lost 7 bases and J lost 7, with 27 bases in between. The CDR3 runs 17 residues. The CDR3, as DNA: TGTGCCAGCACCCGAGAGGTCGGGAGTGGGGGGAGATATACGCAGTATTTT. It translates to CASTREVGSGGRYTQYF.

The chain links TRBV15 to TRBJ1-1; D uncertain. CDR3 size: 12 residues. With 3 bases removed from V and 4 bases from J, the gap between germline ends came to 6 bases. Germline-derived CDR1 and CDR2 are LNHNV and YYDKDF (reference sequence). CDR3 loop: CATSSLGTEAFF. CDR3 bases: TGTGCCACCAGCAGCTTAGGCACTGAAGCTTTCTTT.

The chain couples TRBV7-8 to TRBJ2-1, with 10 bases that match TRBD2. After removal of 5 bases from V and 1 base from J, the junction contained 11 bases not matched to a gene. The CDR3 runs 18 residues. CDR1 SGHVS and CDR2 FQNEAQ come from the germline V gene. The CDR3 sequence is CASSLRQREGRSYNEQFF. The CDR3 nucleotides read TGTGCCAGCAGCCTAAGGCAGCGGGAGGGCCGTTCCTACAATGAGCAGTTCTTC. Looking up the rest from reference TRBV7-8 and TRBJ2-1 gives the full variable domain: GAGVSQSPRYKVAKRGQDVALRCDPISGHVSLFWYQQALGQGPEFLTYFQNEAQLDKSGLPSDRFFAERPEGSVSTLKIQRTQQEDSAVYLCASSLRQREGRSYNEQFFGPGTRLTVL.

The table lists this clone with a count of one. A much larger clone is a single base away; this may be a read error. The same CDR3 arises from other DNA sequences in this sample as well. The chain carries TRBV7-3 and TRBJ2-3; the D gene is possibly TRBD2 (6 bases). V shed 5 bases and J shed 0 bases, with 9 bases lying between them. The CDR3 is 14 residues long. Germline V gene lookup returns CDR1 SGHTA and CDR2 FQGTGA. The CDR3 DNA follows: TGTGCCAGCAGCCCCGGGACTAGCACAGATACGCAGTATTTT. Its translation is CASSPGTSTDTQYF. The full variable domain, its missing parts supplied by reference TRBV7-3 and TRBJ2-3, is GAGVSQTPSNKVTEKGKYVELRCDPISGHTALYWYRQSLGQGPEFLIYFQGTGAADDSGLPNDRFFAVRPEGSVSTLKIQRTERGDSAVYLCASSPGTSTDTQYFGPGTRLTVL.

This clone was seen a few times. The chain couples TRBV7-3 to TRBJ2-2, with TRBD1 matching over 8 bases. This CDR3 has 14 amino acids. Germline V gene lookup returns CDR1 SGHTA and CDR2 FQGTGA. With 2 bases clipped from V and 8 bases from J, the junction kept 4 bases outside the gene matches. The CDR3 protein is CASSLQGAGGELFF. CDR3 in DNA: TGTGCCAGCAGCTTACAGGGGGCCGGAGGGGAGCTGTTTTTT. The full variable domain, its missing parts supplied by reference TRBV7-3 and TRBJ2-2, is GAGVSQTPSNKVTEKGKYVELRCDPISGHTALYWYRQSLGQGPEFLIYFQGTGAADDSGLPNDRFFAVRPEGSVSTLKIQRTERGDSAVYLCASSLQGAGGELFFGEGSRLTVL.

The chain recombines TRBV15 with TRBJ1-5, with no clear D. The CDR3 sequence is 13 residues long. V dropped 1 base and J dropped 3 bases, with 4 bases sitting between them. Looked up from germline, CDR1 is LNHNV and CDR2 is YYDKDF (reference sequence). CDR3 amino acids: CATSRGINQPQHF. The CDR3 DNA reads as TGTGCCACCAGCAGAGGAATCAATCAGCCCCAGCATTTT.

Comment on this clone: A read error may be the cause here, since a much bigger clone is one base away. Within the sample, other DNA sequences also encode this same CDR3. The chain joins TRBV6-1 to TRBJ2-6, with D perhaps matching TRBD1 (5 bases). This CDR3 is built from 13 residues. Germline CDR1 MNHNS, CDR2 SASEGT. CDR3 nucleotide sequence: TGTGCCAGCAGTCCCCCTGGGGCTAACGTCCTGACTTTC. Amino acids: CASSPPGANVLTF.

CDR3 coding DNA: TGTGCCAGCAGCGCCGGGACAGGGTCCTACGAGCAGTACTTC. Its translation is CASSAGTGSYEQYF. This sequence joins TRBV5-6 and TRBJ2-7, with TRBD1 matching 9 bases. J lost 1 base, V lost 4 bases, and 3 bases had no gene match. CDR1 SGHDT and CDR2 YYEEEE come from the germline V gene. CDR3 size: 14 residues.